This T cell receptor (beta chain) was sequenced for a study of blood T cell repertoires in COVID-19. CDR3 length: 13 residues. The germline V and J ends were trimmed by 7 bases and 1 base, with 10 bases remaining between them. Profiling relied on immunoSEQ multiplex PCR, and the TCRdb table lists in-frame clones only, not all of them. The sample lists some 250,000 clones, 70% to 90% occurring once. The sequencing input was PBMCs or T cells enriched from blood (not recorded which). The sequence came from a woman aged 45-65 years who had recovered from COVID-19. The chain joins TRBV12-3 or TRBV12-4 to TRBJ1-1; D call uncertain. The chain's CDR3 is CASMSERNTEAFF. For the CDR3, the DNA is TGTGCCAGCATGTCAGAGCGGAACACTGAAGCTTTCTTT.